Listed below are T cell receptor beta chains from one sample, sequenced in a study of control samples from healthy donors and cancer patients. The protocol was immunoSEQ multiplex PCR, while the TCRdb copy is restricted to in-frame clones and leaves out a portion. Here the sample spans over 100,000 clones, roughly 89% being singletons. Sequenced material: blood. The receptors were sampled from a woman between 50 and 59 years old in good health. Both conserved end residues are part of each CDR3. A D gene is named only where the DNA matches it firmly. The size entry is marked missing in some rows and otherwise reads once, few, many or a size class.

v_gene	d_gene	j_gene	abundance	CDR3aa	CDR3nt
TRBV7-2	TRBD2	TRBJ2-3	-	CASSFRLAGGATDTQYF	TGTGCCAGCAGCTTTCGACTAGCGGGAGGCGCTACAGATACGCAGTATTTT
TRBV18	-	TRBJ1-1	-	CASSPPPMNTEAFF	TGTGCCAGCTCACCCCCGCCCATGAACACTGAAGCTTTCTTT
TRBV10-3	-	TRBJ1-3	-	CAIRQAFSGNTIYF	TGTGCCATCAGACAGGCGTTCTCTGGAAACACCATATATTTT
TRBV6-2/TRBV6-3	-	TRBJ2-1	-	CASSFSLWDYNEQFF	TGTGCCAGCAGTTTCTCCCTTTGGGATTACAATGAGCAGTTCTTC
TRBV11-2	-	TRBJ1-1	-	CASSLERQKLSTEAFF	TGTGCCAGCAGCTTAGAGCGACAGAAGCTCTCCACTGAAGCTTTCTTT
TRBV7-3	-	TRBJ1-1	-	CASSLTGVGANTEAFF	TGTGCCAGCAGCCTGACGGGGGTGGGCGCGAACACTGAAGCTTTCTTT
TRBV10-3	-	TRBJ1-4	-	CAISEGTANEKLFF	TGTGCCATCAGTGAGGGGACGGCTAATGAAAAACTGTTTTTT
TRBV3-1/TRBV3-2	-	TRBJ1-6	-	CASRPTAQISSYNSPLHF	TGTGCCAGCAGGCCAACAGCCCAGATAAGCTCCTATAATTCACCCCTCCACTTT
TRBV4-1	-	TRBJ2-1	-	CASSQDRVVSREQFF	TGCGCCAGCAGCCAAGATAGAGTAGTCTCCAGGGAGCAGTTCTTC
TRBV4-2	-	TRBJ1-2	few	CASSQEGRIFYTF	TGTGCCAGCAGCCAAGAAGGGCGGATCTTCTACACCTTC
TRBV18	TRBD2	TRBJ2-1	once	CASSPNSGRSNEQFF	TGTGCCAGCTCACCTAATAGCGGGAGGTCCAATGAGCAGTTCTTC
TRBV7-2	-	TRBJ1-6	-	CASSLRGNPYNSPLHF	TGTGCCAGCAGCCTCAGGGGTAACCCCTATAATTCACCCCTCCACTTT
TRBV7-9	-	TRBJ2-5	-	CASSLITGAQETQYF	TGTGCCAGCAGCCTAATTACGGGGGCTCAAGAGACCCAGTACTTC
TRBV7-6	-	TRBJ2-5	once	CASSQKDLTGTQYF	TGTGCCAGCAGCCAAAAGGACCTTACTGGGACCCAGTACTTC
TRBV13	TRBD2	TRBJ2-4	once	CASSGSSGGAQNIQYF	TGTGCCAGCAGCGGCTCTAGCGGGGGGGCCCAAAACATTCAGTACTTC
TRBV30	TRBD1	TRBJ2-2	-	CAWSVRDRLSRELFF	TGTGCCTGGAGTGTAAGGGACAGGTTGTCCAGGGAGCTGTTTTTT
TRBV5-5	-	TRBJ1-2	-	CASSLGEDGYTF	TGTGCCAGCAGCTTGGGAGAGGATGGCTACACCTTC
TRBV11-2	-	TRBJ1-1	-	CASSLGGQVAFF	TGTGCCAGCAGCCTAGGGGGGCAAGTGGCTTTCTTT
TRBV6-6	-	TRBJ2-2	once	CASRPPQGGNTGELFF	TGTGCCAGCAGACCACCGCAGGGGGGAAACACCGGGGAGCTGTTTTTT
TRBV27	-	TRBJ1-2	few	CASRSVGENYGYTF	TGTGCCAGCCGGTCGGTTGGGGAAAACTATGGCTACACCTTC
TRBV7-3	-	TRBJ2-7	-	CASSLTFGGYEQYF	TGTGCCAGCAGCTTAACTTTTGGGGGGTACGAGCAGTACTTC
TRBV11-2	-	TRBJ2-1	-	CASNEGDISYNEQFF	TGTGCCAGCAACGAGGGGGACATAAGTTACAATGAGCAGTTCTTC
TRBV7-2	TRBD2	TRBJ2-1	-	CASSSGLAAYNEQFF	TGTGCCAGCAGCTCTGGGCTAGCGGCATACAATGAGCAGTTCTTC
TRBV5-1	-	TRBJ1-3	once	CASSLGTSGNTIYF	TGCGCCAGCAGCTTGGGAACCTCTGGAAACACCATATATTTT
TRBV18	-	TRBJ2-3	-	CASSPGDTQYF	TGTGCCAGCTCACCTGGAGATACGCAGTATTTT
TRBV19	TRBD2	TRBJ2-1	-	CASRLAGGFANEQFF	TGTGCCAGTAGACTAGCGGGAGGGTTTGCCAATGAGCAGTTCTTC
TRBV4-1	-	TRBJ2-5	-	CASSQDRGMLETQYF	TGCGCCAGCAGCCAAGACAGGGGAATGCTTGAGACCCAGTACTTC
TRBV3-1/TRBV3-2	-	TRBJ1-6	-	CASSQTQGRNNSPLHF	TGTGCCAGCAGCCAAACACAGGGTAGAAATAATTCACCCCTCCACTTT
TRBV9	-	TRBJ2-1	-	CASSVAWDGHSQFF	TGTGCCAGCAGCGTAGCCTGGGATGGGCACTCGCAGTTCTTC
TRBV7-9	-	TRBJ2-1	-	CASSLGYNEQFF	TGTGCCAGCAGCTTAGGATACAATGAGCAGTTCTTC
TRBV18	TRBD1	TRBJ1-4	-	CASSQGTVRGEKLFF	TGTGCCAGCTCCCAAGGGACAGTTCGTGGTGAAAAACTGTTTTTT
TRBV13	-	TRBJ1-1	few	CASSLSLRSEAFF	TGTGCCAGCAGCTTATCCCTGAGGTCTGAAGCTTTCTTT
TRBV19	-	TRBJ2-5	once	CASRDWSGEKETQYF	TGTGCCAGTAGGGATTGGTCGGGGGAGAAGGAGACCCAGTACTTC
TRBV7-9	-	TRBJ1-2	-	CASSPLGRDWGQQGYGYTF	TGTGCCAGCAGCCCACTAGGACGGGACTGGGGGCAGCAAGGCTATGGCTACACCTTC
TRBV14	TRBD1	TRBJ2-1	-	CASSHAGQGAWGAQFF	TGTGCCAGCAGCCACGCCGGACAGGGGGCCTGGGGGGCGCAGTTCTTC
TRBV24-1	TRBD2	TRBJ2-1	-	CATSDLAFAGGIPYNEQFF	TGTGCCACCAGTGATTTGGCTTTTGCGGGAGGGATCCCCTACAATGAGCAGTTCTTC
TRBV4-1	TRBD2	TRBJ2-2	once	CASSQVGLGGDLATGELFF	TGCGCCAGCAGCCAAGTGGGCCTGGGGGGGGACCTCGCCACCGGGGAGCTGTTTTTT
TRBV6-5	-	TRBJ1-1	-	CASIWTGVWTEAFF	TGTGCCAGCATCTGGACGGGGGTGTGGACTGAAGCTTTCTTT
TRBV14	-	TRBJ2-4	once	CASSQGRRAKNIQYF	TGTGCCAGCAGCCAAGGCCGTCGGGCCAAAAACATTCAGTACTTC
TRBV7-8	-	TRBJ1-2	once	CASSLYHEEGSYTF	TGTGCCAGCAGCTTATATCACGAGGAGGGCAGCTATACCTTC
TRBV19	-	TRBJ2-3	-	CASSSRDASDTQYF	TGTGCCAGTAGTAGCCGGGACGCATCAGATACGCAGTATTTT
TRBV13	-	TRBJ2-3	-	CASMVLGTDTQYF	TGTGCCAGCATGGTGTTGGGCACAGATACGCAGTATTTT
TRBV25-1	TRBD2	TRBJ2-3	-	CASSDGGGGGDTQYF	TGTGCCAGCAGTGACGGTGGCGGGGGGGGAGATACGCAGTATTTT
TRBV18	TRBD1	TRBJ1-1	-	CASSRSGMVGGTGTNTEAFF	TGTGCCAGCTCACGGTCCGGAATGGTCGGTGGGACAGGGACGAACACTGAAGCTTTCTTT
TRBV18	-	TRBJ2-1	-	CASSPVRSSDNEQFF	TGTGCCAGCTCACCTGTCCGGAGCTCCGACAATGAGCAGTTCTTC
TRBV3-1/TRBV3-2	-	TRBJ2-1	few	CASGGSVREQFF	TGTGCCAGCGGGGGGAGTGTCCGGGAGCAGTTCTTC
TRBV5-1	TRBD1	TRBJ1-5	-	CANSLETGRSQPQHF	TGCGCCAACAGCTTGGAGACAGGGAGGAGTCAGCCCCAGCATTTT
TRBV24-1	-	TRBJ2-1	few	CATSDGAGYYNEQFF	TGTGCCACCAGTGATGGGGCAGGGTATTACAATGAGCAGTTCTTC
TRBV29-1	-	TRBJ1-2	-	CSVEGFVGIDPYGYTF	TGCAGCGTTGAAGGGTTCGTGGGGATTGATCCTTATGGCTACACCTTC
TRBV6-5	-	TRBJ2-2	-	CASSYRGNLNTGELFF	TGTGCCAGCAGTTACCGGGGGAACCTGAACACCGGGGAGCTGTTTTTT
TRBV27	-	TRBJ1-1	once	CASSLSNTMNTEAFF	TGTGCCAGCAGTTTATCGAACACTATGAACACTGAAGCTTTCTTT
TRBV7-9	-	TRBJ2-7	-	CASSSTDRSYEQYF	TGTGCCAGCAGCTCGACAGACAGGTCCTACGAGCAGTACTTC
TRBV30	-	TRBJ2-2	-	CAWRVGVTGELFF	TGTGCCTGGAGGGTCGGGGTTACCGGGGAGCTGTTTTTT
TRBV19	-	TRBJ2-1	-	CASSIPPYNEQFF	TGTGCCAGTAGTATACCCCCTTACAATGAGCAGTTCTTC
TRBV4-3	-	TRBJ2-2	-	CASSQEGGENTGELFF	TGCGCCAGCAGCCAAGAGGGCGGGGAGAACACCGGGGAGCTGTTTTTT
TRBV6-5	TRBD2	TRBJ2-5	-	CASRRLAGGRETQYF	TGTGCCAGCAGAAGACTAGCGGGAGGACGGGAGACCCAGTACTTC
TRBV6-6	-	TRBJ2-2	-	CASSYRGSTGELFF	TGTGCCAGCAGTTATCGAGGATCCACCGGGGAGCTGTTTTTT
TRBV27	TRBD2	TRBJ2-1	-	CASSLRGLVAEQFF	TGTGCCAGCAGTTTAAGGGGACTAGTTGCTGAGCAGTTCTTC